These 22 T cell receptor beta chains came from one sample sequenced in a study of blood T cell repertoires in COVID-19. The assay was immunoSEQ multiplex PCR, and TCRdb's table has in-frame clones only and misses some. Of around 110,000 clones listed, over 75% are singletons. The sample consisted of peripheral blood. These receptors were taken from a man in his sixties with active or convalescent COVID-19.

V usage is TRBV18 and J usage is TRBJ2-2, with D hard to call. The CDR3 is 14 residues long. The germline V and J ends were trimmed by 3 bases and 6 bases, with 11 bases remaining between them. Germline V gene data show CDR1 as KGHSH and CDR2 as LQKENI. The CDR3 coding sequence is TGTGCCAGCTCACCGAACAAGTTCGCCGGGGAGCTGTTTTTT. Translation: CASSPNKFAGELFF. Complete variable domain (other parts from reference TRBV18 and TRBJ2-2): NAGVMQNPRHLVRRRGQEARLRCSPMKGHSHVYWYRQLPEEGLKFMVYLQKENIIDESGMPKERFSAEFPKEGPSILRIQQVVRGDSAAYFCASSPNKFAGELFFGEGSRLTVL.

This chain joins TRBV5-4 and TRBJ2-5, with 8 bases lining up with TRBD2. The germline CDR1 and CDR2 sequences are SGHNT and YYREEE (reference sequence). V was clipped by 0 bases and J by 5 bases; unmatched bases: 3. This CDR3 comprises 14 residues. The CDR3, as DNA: TGTGCCAGCAGCTTGGAGCTAGCGGGTGAGACCCAGTACTTC. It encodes CASSLELAGETQYF.

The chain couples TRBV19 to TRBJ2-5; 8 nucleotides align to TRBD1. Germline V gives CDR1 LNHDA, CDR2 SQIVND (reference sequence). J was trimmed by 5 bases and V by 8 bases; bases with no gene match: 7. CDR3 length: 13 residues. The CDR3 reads CASRIQGEETQYF. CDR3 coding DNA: TGTGCCAGTCGGATACAGGGGGAGGAGACCCAGTACTTC.

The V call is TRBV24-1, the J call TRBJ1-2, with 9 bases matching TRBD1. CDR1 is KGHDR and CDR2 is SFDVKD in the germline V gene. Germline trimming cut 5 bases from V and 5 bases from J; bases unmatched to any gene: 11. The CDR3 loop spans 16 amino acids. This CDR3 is CATSVPSGQGGYGYTF. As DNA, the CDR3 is TGTGCCACCAGTGTCCCTTCGGGACAGGGTGGATATGGCTACACCTTC.

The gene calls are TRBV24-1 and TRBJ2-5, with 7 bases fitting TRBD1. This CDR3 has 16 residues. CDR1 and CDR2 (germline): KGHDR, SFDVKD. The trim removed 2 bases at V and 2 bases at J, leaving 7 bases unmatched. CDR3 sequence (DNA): TGTGCCACCAGTGATTATTCCCGGGACAGACAAGAGACCCAGTACTTC. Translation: CATSDYSRDRQETQYF.

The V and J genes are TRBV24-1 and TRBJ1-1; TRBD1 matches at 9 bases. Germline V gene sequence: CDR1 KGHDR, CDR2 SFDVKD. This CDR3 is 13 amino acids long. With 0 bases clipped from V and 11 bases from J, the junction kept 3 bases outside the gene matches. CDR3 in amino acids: CATSDLPGTGAFF. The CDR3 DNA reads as TGTGCCACCAGTGATTTGCCCGGGACAGGGGCTTTCTTT.

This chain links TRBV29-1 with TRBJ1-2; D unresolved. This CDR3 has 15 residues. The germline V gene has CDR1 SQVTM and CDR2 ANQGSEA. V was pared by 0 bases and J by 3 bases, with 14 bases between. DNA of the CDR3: TGCAGCGTTGAAGATGGGCCATCGACGGACTATGGCTACACCTTC. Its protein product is CSVEDGPSTDYGYTF.

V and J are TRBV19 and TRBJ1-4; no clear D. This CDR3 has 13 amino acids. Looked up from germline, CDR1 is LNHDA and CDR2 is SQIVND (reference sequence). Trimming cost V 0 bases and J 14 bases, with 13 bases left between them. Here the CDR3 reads CASSIDREGNLFF. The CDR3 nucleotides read TGTGCCAGTAGTATAGATCGGGAGGGCAACCTGTTTTTT.

The CDR3 DNA sequence: TGTGCCACCAGTGATCGAGGCACCGGGGAGCTGTTTTTT. The encoded protein is CATSDRGTGELFF. This chain uses TRBV24-1 with TRBJ2-2; D is unresolved. V was cut by 3 bases and J by 4 bases, with 5 bases left in between. This CDR3 is 13 amino acids long. Germline V gene data show CDR1 as KGHDR and CDR2 as SFDVKD.

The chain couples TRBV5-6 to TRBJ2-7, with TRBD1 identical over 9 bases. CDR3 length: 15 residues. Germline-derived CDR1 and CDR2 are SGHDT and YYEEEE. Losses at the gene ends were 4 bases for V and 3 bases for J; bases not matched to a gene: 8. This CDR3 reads CASSRRTGAHYEQYF. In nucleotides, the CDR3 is TGTGCCAGCAGCAGACGGACAGGGGCGCACTACGAGCAGTACTTC.

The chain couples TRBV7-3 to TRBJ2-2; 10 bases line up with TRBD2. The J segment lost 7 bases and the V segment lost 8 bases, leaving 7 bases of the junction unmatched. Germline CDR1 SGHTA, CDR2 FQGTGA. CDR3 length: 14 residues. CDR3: CASGLAGASGELFF. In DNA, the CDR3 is TGTGCCAGCGGCCTAGCGGGAGCGAGCGGGGAGCTGTTTTTT. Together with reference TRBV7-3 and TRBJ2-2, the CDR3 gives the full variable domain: GAGVSQTPSNKVTEKGKYVELRCDPISGHTALYWYRQSLGQGPEFLIYFQGTGAADDSGLPNDRFFAVRPEGSVSTLKIQRTERGDSAVYLCASGLAGASGELFFGEGSRLTVL.

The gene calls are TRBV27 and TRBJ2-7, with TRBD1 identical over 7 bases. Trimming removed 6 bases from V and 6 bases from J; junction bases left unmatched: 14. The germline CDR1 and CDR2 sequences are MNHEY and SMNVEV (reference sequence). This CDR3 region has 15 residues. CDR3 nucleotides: TGTGCCAGCAGCCCCCGTCCAGGGGGTCGTTTCGAGCAGTACTTC. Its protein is CASSPRPGGRFEQYF.

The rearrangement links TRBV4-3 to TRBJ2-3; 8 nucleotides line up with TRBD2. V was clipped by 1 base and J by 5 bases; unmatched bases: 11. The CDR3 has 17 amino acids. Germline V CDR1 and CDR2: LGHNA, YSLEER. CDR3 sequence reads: CASSQGTLSGMKDTQYF. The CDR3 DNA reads TGCGCCAGCAGCCAAGGGACTCTTAGCGGGATGAAAGATACGCAGTATTTT.

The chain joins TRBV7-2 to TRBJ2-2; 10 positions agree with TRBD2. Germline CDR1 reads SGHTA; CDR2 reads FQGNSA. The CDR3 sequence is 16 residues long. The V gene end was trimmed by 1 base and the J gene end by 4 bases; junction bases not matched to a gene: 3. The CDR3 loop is CASSLGLAGATGELFF. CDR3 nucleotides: TGTGCCAGCAGCTTAGGTCTAGCGGGGGCCACCGGGGAGCTGTTTTTT.

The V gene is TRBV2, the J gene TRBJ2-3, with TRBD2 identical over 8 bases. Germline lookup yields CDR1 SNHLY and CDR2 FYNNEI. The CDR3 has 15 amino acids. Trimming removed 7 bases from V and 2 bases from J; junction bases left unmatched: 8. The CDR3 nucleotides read TGTGCCAGCACAGGCGGGAGGAGGGACACAGATACGCAGTATTTT. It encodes CASTGGRRDTDTQYF.

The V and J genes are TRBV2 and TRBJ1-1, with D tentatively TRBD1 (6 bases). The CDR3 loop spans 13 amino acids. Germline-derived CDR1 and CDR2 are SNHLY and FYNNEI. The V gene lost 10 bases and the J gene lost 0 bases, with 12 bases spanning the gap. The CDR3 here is CATTGHMNTEAFF. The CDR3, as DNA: TGTGCCACCACGGGACACATGAACACTGAAGCTTTCTTT.

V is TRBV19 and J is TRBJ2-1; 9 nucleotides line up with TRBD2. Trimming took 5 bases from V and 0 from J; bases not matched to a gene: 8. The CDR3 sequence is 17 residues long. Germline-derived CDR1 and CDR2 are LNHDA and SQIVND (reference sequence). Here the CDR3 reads CASSFSSGASSYNEQFF. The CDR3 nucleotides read TGTGCCAGTAGTTTCTCTAGCGGGGCCAGCTCCTACAATGAGCAGTTCTTC.

The DNA for the CDR3 is TGTGCCAGCAGTGCTAGCGGGAGGGCCCTGGGCGAGCAGTACTTC. Translation gives CASSASGRALGEQYF. V usage is TRBV2 and J usage is TRBJ2-7, with 12 nucleotides matching TRBD2. The CDR3 contains 15 residues. Germline values: CDR1 SNHLY, CDR2 FYNNEI. V was clipped by 4 bases and J by 6 bases; unmatched bases: 7.

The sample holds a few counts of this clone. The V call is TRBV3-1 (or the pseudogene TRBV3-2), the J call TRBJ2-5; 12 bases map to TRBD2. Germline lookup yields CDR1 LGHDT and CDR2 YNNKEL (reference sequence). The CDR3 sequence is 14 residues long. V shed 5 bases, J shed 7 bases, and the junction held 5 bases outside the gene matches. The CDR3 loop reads CASSSTSGRGTQYF. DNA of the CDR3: TGTGCCAGCAGCTCGACTAGCGGGAGAGGGACCCAGTACTTC.

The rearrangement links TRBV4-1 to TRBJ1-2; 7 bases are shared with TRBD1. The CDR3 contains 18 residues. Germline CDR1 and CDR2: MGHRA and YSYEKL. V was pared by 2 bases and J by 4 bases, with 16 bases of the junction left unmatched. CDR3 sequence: CASSQSWGGGGSVYGYTF. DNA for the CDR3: TGCGCCAGCAGCCAATCCTGGGGTGGAGGGGGCTCAGTCTATGGCTACACCTTC.

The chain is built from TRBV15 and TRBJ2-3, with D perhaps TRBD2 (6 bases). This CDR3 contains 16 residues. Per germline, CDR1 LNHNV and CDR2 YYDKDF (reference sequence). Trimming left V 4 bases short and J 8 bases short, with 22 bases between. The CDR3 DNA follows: TGTGCCACCAGCAACTACGCCGTTAGCGGCTGGGGTACGCAGTATTTT. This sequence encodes CATSNYAVSGWGTQYF.

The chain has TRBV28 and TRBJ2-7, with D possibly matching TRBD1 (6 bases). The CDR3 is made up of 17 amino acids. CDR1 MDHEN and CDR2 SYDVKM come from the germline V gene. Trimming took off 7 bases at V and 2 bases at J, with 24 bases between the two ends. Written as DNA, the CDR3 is TGTGCCAGCACCCCCCAATGGACAGCAACGCCAACCTACGAGCAGTACTTC. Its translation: CASTPQWTATPTYEQYF.